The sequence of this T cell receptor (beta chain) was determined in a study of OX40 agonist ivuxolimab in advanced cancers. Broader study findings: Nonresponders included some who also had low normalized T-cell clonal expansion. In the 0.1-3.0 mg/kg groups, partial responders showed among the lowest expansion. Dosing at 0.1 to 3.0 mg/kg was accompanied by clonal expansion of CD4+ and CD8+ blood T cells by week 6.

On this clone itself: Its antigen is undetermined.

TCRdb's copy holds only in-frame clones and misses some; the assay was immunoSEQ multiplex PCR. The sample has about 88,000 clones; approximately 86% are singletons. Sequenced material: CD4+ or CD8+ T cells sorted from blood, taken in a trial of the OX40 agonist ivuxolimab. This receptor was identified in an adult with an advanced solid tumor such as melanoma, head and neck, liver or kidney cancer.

CDR3 amino acids: CASSQALAGLQFF. CDR3 bases: TGCGCCAGCAGCCAAGCGTTAGCGGGATTACAGTTCTTC. The chain carries TRBV4-1 and TRBJ2-1; 8 bases match TRBD2. This CDR3 has 13 amino acids. Trimming removed 1 base from V and 13 bases from J; junction bases left unmatched: 6. CDR1 and CDR2 (germline): MGHRA, YSYEKL.